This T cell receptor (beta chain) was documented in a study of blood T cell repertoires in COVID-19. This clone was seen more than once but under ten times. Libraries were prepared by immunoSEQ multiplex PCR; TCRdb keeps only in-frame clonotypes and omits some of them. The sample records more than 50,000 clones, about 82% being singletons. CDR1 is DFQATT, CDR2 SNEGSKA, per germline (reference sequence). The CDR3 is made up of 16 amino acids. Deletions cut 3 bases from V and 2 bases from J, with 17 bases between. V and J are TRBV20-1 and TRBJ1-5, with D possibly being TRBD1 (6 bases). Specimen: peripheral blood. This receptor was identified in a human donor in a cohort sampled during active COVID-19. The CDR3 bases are TGCAGTGCTAGTGAACAGGGCGGGTGGGGCAATCAGCCCCAGCATTTT. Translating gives CSASEQGGWGNQPQHF.